What follows are 30 T cell receptor beta chains derived from one specimen sequenced in a study of blood T cells in healthy people across ages. A second PCR of roughly 7 to 11 cycles used a sample-barcoded 5' primer and a J-beta primer mix. TCRdb itself ran the 5' RACE reads through MiXCR, one entry per CDR3 protein. The data show hundreds of thousands of distinct CDR3 sequences, roughly a quarter seen once. Another study also made use of these data, one on T cells of mothers and their children.

Sequenced input: blood. The receptor set was obtained from a boy aged 2 to 10 in good health.

The chain has TRBV3-1 and TRBJ2-5, with a weak D call TRBD2 (5 bases). Germline values: CDR1 LGHDT, CDR2 YNNKEL (reference sequence). Between the trimmed V and J ends, which lost 1 base and 7 bases, there was a span of 16 bases. The CDR3 spans 15 residues. The CDR3 spells CASSQGGGRRGTQYF. CDR3 coding DNA: TGTGCCAGCAGCCAAGGAGGTGGACGTCGGGGGACCCAGTACTTC.

The rearrangement links TRBV18 to TRBJ2-1; 12 nucleotides align to TRBD2. V was clipped by 3 bases and J by 5 bases; unmatched bases: 5. CDR1 and CDR2 (germline): KGHSH, LQKENI. The CDR3 sequence is 16 residues long. CDR3 sequence (DNA): TGTGCCAGCTCACCTAGGACTAGCGGGGCCAACAATGAGCAGTTCTTC. The encoded protein is CASSPRTSGANNEQFF.

The chain uses TRBV29-1 and TRBJ2-5, with 8 bases fitting TRBD1. Germline trimming cut 5 bases from V and 5 bases from J; bases unmatched to any gene: 7. The CDR3 has 13 amino acids. Per the germline V gene, CDR1 is SQVTM and CDR2 is ANQGSEA. The CDR3 coding sequence is TGCAGCGTTTTCCAGGGGGCCAGGGAGACCCAGTACTTC. Amino acids: CSVFQGARETQYF.

This clonotype was detected only a few times. V is TRBV4-2 and J is TRBJ2-5; a possible D gene is TRBD2 (6 bases). Germline CDR1 LGHNA, CDR2 YNFKEQ. This CDR3 comprises 17 residues. Trimming pared 0 bases from V and 2 bases from J, leaving 16 bases between. The CDR3 DNA follows: TGTGCCAGCAGCCAAGATCCCGCGGGGACGCTTCAAGAGACCCAGTACTTC. It translates to CASSQDPAGTLQETQYF.

In this sample, this clonotype turned up a few times. The chain uses TRBV9 and TRBJ1-6, with D possibly being TRBD1 (6 bases). Trimming removed 3 bases from V and 9 bases from J, with 10 bases in between. In germline, CDR1 is SGDLS, CDR2 YYNGEE. CDR3 size: 13 residues. The CDR3 spells CASSGGARSPLHF. The DNA for the CDR3 is TGTGCCAGCAGCGGGGGGGCGCGTTCACCCCTCCACTTT.

This clonotype was counted ten times or more. V is TRBV6-6 and J is TRBJ2-7, with a tentative D call TRBD1 (6 bases). Between the trimmed V and J ends, which lost 4 bases and 6 bases, there was a span of 16 bases. CDR3 length: 14 amino acids. Germline loops: CDR1 MNHNY, CDR2 SVGAGI (reference sequence). CDR3 region: CASSSSQGKGEQYF. The DNA for the CDR3 is TGTGCCAGCAGTTCAAGTCAGGGGAAAGGCGAGCAGTACTTC.

V and J are TRBV7-2 and TRBJ2-5; D is uncertain. Trimming shortened V by 1 base and J by 5 bases, and 11 bases separated the two germline ends. The CDR3 is 14 amino acids. Germline V gene lookup returns CDR1 SGHTA and CDR2 FQGNSA. The CDR3 sequence is CASSLGPSSETQYF. CDR3 bases: TGTGCCAGCAGCTTAGGGCCTAGTTCGGAGACCCAGTACTTC.

The V and J genes are TRBV10-1 and TRBJ2-3; D not resolved. Trimming shortened V by 3 bases and J by 1 base, and 11 bases separated the two germline ends. The CDR3 has 15 residues. Germline V gives CDR1 WNHNN, CDR2 SYGVQD (reference sequence). CDR3 coding DNA: TGCGCCAGCAGTGAAGGCCCCTCAGGCACAGATACGCAGTATTTT. This translates into CASSEGPSGTDTQYF.

The chain uses TRBV27 and TRBJ2-3; 11 bases agree with TRBD2. Germline CDR1 and CDR2: MNHEY and SMNVEV (reference sequence). V lost 4 bases, J lost 2 bases, and 11 bases stayed unmatched. The CDR3 has 18 residues. The CDR3 is CASSSTPGLAEITDTQYF. In nucleotides, the CDR3 is TGTGCCAGCAGTTCAACCCCGGGACTAGCGGAAATCACAGATACGCAGTATTTT.

The rearrangement links TRBV6-5 to TRBJ2-5; 11 bases map to TRBD2. This CDR3 comprises 17 residues. CDR1 is MNHEY and CDR2 is SVGAGI in the germline V gene. J was trimmed by 6 bases and V by 0 bases; bases with no gene match: 9. CDR3 coding DNA: TGTGCCAGCAGTTACTCCTTAGCGGGAGGGCCGCCGAAGACCCAGTACTTC. This codes for CASSYSLAGGPPKTQYF.

This clonotype was seen a handful of times. Compared with germline, one end of the junction differs, possibly owing to a read error. The rearrangement links TRBV7-8 to TRBJ1-5; 7 positions match TRBD1. CDR1 and CDR2 (germline): SGHVS, FQNEAQ. The CDR3 is made up of 16 amino acids. This chain's CDR3 is CTSSLYRGWGNQPQHF. The CDR3 DNA sequence: TGTACCAGCAGCTTGTACAGGGGATGGGGCAATCAGCCCCAGCATTTT.

This clonotype has a handful of counts. The chain recombines TRBV9 with TRBJ2-5, with 11 bases fitting TRBD1. The J call may be incorrect, as the DNA end agrees better with TRBJ2-1. CDR3 length equals 15 residues. Germline V lookup: CDR1 SGDLS, CDR2 YYNGEE. CDR3 region: CASSGGDRGDNEQFF. The CDR3 DNA sequence: TGTGCCAGCAGCGGGGGGGACAGGGGGGACAATGAGCAGTTCTTC.

The chain carries TRBV20-1 and TRBJ2-5, with no clear D. This CDR3 is 14 amino acids long. Germline V gene lookup returns CDR1 DFQATT and CDR2 SNEGSKA (reference sequence). V lost 6 bases to trimming and J lost 5 bases, with 19 bases between them. The CDR3 protein is CSADLPLGAETQYF. The DNA of the CDR3 is TGCAGTGCCGACCTTCCCCTGGGCGCCGAGACCCAGTACTTC.

This rearrangement joins TRBV12-3 or TRBV12-4 to TRBJ2-5; D gene unclear. CDR3 length equals 16 residues. V lost 6 bases to trimming and J lost 5 bases, with 22 bases between them. The CDR3 DNA follows: TGTGCCAGCAGCCGTTCAGTTGGTCTAACCGGGGAGACCCAGTACTTC. Translated, it gives CASSRSVGLTGETQYF.

This clonotype was seen a single time. The chain employs TRBV20-1 and TRBJ2-3, with 8 positions matching TRBD2. The V segment lost 5 bases and the J segment 4 bases; nucleotides outside the gene matches: 17. The germline CDR1 and CDR2 sequences are DFQATT and SNEGSKA (reference sequence). The CDR3 runs 17 residues. The CDR3 bases are TGCAGTGCTTCTACTAGCGGATTTTACCAAGTGGCAGATACGCAGTATTTT. It translates to CSASTSGFYQVADTQYF.

The V call is TRBV6-5, the J call TRBJ1-6; 8 nucleotides align to TRBD1. The germline CDR1 and CDR2 sequences are MNHEY and SVGAGI. The V gene end was trimmed by 6 bases and the J gene end by 6 bases; junction bases not matched to a gene: 4. CDR3 length: 14 amino acids. The CDR3 loop reads CASSRGQGNSPLHF. CDR3 bases: TGTGCCAGCAGCCGCGGACAGGGTAATTCACCCCTCCACTTT.

The genes are TRBV12-3 or TRBV12-4 and TRBJ2-1; TRBD1 or TRBD2 may be the D gene (5 bases each). V was shortened by 6 bases and J by 8 bases, with 20 bases between the two germline ends. The CDR3 is made up of 15 amino acids. The CDR3 region has the DNA TGTGCCAGCAGCCTCCAGGGACCAAGGGGAGATGAGCAGTTCTTC. Translation: CASSLQGPRGDEQFF.

The chain combines TRBV29-1 with TRBJ2-7, with D perhaps TRBD1 (5 bases). V shed 4 bases and J shed 1 base, with 14 bases lying between them. The CDR3 length is 14 residues. The germline V gene has CDR1 SQVTM and CDR2 ANQGSEA. The CDR3 reads CSVVGWQGSYEQYF. CDR3 coding DNA: TGCAGCGTTGTGGGTTGGCAGGGTTCCTACGAGCAGTACTTC.

The chain recombines TRBV5-6 with TRBJ2-7; D unresolved. CDR1 and CDR2 (germline): SGHDT, YYEEEE. With 1 base removed from V and 2 bases from J, the gap between germline ends came to 10 bases. This CDR3 is 14 amino acids long. The CDR3 DNA is TGTGCCAGCAGCTTGAGGTTAGCCCCCTACGAGCAGTACTTC. Residues: CASSLRLAPYEQYF.

V gene TRBV6-5 combines with J gene TRBJ2-3; 10 nucleotides align to TRBD2. CDR3 size: 16 residues. The junction had 5 bases not matched to a gene; V was cut back by 1 base and J by 4 bases. Germline V lookup: CDR1 MNHEY, CDR2 SVGAGI. The CDR3 sequence: CASSYWDSGRPDTQYF. As DNA, the CDR3 is TGTGCCAGCAGTTACTGGGATAGCGGGAGGCCAGATACGCAGTATTTT.

This clonotype showed up many times. The chain is built from TRBV7-9 and TRBJ1-2, with a tentative D call TRBD1 (5 bases). This CDR3 region has 14 residues. Germline CDR1 SEHNR, CDR2 FQNEAQ (reference sequence). V dropped 5 bases and J dropped 6 bases, with 16 bases sitting between them. The chain's CDR3 is CASSAAGVDNGYTF. For the CDR3, the DNA is TGTGCCAGCAGCGCCGCGGGGGTGGATAATGGCTACACCTTC.

This clonotype was detected a few times. This CDR3 is missing its conserved last phenylalanine or tryptophan, likely due to a read error. The chain uses TRBV5-1 and TRBJ1-4, with 7 bases lining up with TRBD1. The CDR3 is 16 amino acids. The V gene's germline CDR1 is SGHRS and CDR2 YFSETQ. Unmatched junction bases numbered 9, after V lost 3 bases and J lost 4 bases. Here the CDR3 reads CASSYSGTDNNEKLFS. CDR3 nucleotide sequence: TGCGCCAGCAGCTACTCTGGGACAGATAATAATGAAAAACTGTTTTCT.

The gene calls are TRBV12-3 or TRBV12-4 and TRBJ2-5, with TRBD1 matching 8 bases. The DNA matches TRBJ2-1 better at its end, which makes the J call doubtful. The CDR3 runs to 14 residues. The CDR3 reads CASRRQGTHNEQFF. CDR3 DNA: TGTGCCAGCAGGCGACAGGGGACCCACAATGAGCAGTTCTTC.

This clonotype was seen a few times. The chain joins TRBV18 to TRBJ1-2; D gene ambiguous. V was clipped by 6 bases and J by 0 bases, with 11 bases between them. This CDR3 comprises 14 residues. The germline V gene has CDR1 KGHSH and CDR2 LQKENI. The DNA of the CDR3 is TGTGCCAGCTCCCTGCTGGGCGCTAACTATGGCTACACCTTC. It encodes CASSLLGANYGYTF.

This chain uses TRBV13 with TRBJ2-6; D gene uncertain. Looked up from germline, CDR1 is PRHDT and CDR2 is FYEKMQ (reference sequence). Trimming took off 5 bases at V and 4 bases at J, with 15 bases between the two ends. CDR3 size: 16 residues. As DNA, the CDR3 is TGTGCCAGCAGCCTGTTGTGGGGTGACGGGGCCAACGTCCTGACTTTC. Translating it yields CASSLLWGDGANVLTF.

This clonotype was recorded a few times. This chain connects TRBV3-1 to TRBJ2-2; D is perhaps TRBD2 (6 bases). The germline V gene encodes CDR1 LGHDT and CDR2 YNNKEL (reference sequence). The CDR3 covers 13 residues. With 7 bases removed from V and 5 bases from J, the gap between germline ends came to 11 bases. In DNA form, the CDR3 reads TGTGCCAGCAAACCGGGGAGGACCGGGGAGCTGTTTTTT. It specifies CASKPGRTGELFF.

This clonotype was picked up a small number of times. The chain is built from TRBV12-3 or TRBV12-4 and TRBJ2-1; 10 nucleotides agree with TRBD2. This CDR3 comprises 15 residues. Losses at the gene ends were 6 bases for V and 3 bases for J; bases not matched to a gene: 5. The CDR3 sequence is CASRTAGGNYNEQFF. The CDR3 DNA sequence: TGTGCCAGCAGGACAGCGGGAGGGAACTACAATGAGCAGTTCTTC.

This clonotype was seen ten or more times. The chain links TRBV10-1 to TRBJ1-2; no clear D gene. The CDR3 is 13 residues long. Per the germline V gene, CDR1 is WNHNN and CDR2 is SYGVQD (reference sequence). V lost 5 bases and J 2 bases, leaving 9 bases between the germline ends. CDR3 sequence reads: CASSPDKNYGYTF. The DNA of the CDR3 is TGCGCCAGCAGTCCTGACAAGAACTATGGCTACACCTTC.

About this clonotype: The missing conserved phenylalanine or tryptophan at the end of this CDR3 makes a read error likely. The rearrangement joins TRBV10-3 to TRBJ1-4, with D possibly matching TRBD1 (5 bases). The CDR3 extends over 13 amino acids. Germline V gene sequence: CDR1 ENHRY, CDR2 SYGVKD. CDR3 in amino acids: CAISGQLNEKLFI. The CDR3 DNA reads as TGTGCCATCAGTGGACAGCTCAATGAGAAACTGTTTATT.

This clonotype occurred a few times. The chain joins TRBV4-3 to TRBJ2-7; possibly TRBD1 or TRBD2 for D (5 bases each). V lost 4 bases to trimming and J lost 2 bases, with 21 bases between them. The germline CDR1 and CDR2 sequences are LGHNA and YSLEER. The CDR3 extends over 17 amino acids. CDR3 in amino acids: CASSPALSRDGAYEQYF. The CDR3 nucleotides are TGCGCCAGCAGCCCCGCTCTCTCCAGGGACGGAGCCTACGAGCAGTACTTC.